The 12 T cell receptor beta chains given below trace back to one sample, sequenced in a study of OX40 agonist ivuxolimab in advanced cancers. This table comes from immunoSEQ multiplex PCR, and its TCRdb copy is limited to in-frame clones, with some not included. There are about 20,000 clones in the sample; around 72% occur only once, and 20% to 25% lies in the top ten. The sample consisted of CD4+ or CD8+ T cells sorted from blood, taken in a trial of the OX40 agonist ivuxolimab. The receptor source for this set is an adult with an advanced solid tumor such as melanoma, head and neck, liver or kidney cancer.

In this sample, this clone turned up a few times. The chain recombines TRBV7-9 with TRBJ2-7; possible D gene TRBD2, 5 bases. Trimming took off 3 bases at V and 4 bases at J, with 13 bases between the two ends. Germline V CDR1 and CDR2: SEHNR, FQNEAQ (reference sequence). This CDR3 has 14 residues. CDR3 in DNA: TGTGCCAGCAGCTTGGAAACGGGGTTGTACGAGCAGTACTTC. It encodes CASSLETGLYEQYF.

This clone has just one count. V and J are TRBV28 and TRBJ2-1; D remains unclear. The germline V gene encodes CDR1 MDHEN and CDR2 SYDVKM. This CDR3 region has 14 residues. V lost 6 bases and J 4 bases, leaving 13 bases between the germline ends. The chain's CDR3 is CASRPRVPYNEQFF. The CDR3, as DNA: TGTGCCAGCAGACCTAGGGTCCCGTACAATGAGCAGTTCTTC.

V usage is TRBV25-1 and J usage is TRBJ1-2; perhaps TRBD1 as D (6 bases). With 3 bases removed from V and 4 bases from J, the gap between germline ends came to 15 bases. This CDR3 contains 15 residues. CDR1 MGHDK and CDR2 SYGVNS come from the germline V gene. The chain's CDR3 is CASSDPDRPSYGYTF. CDR3 sequence (DNA): TGTGCCAGCAGTGATCCCGACAGGCCCTCCTATGGCTACACCTTC.

For the CDR3, the DNA is TGTGCCAGCAGTTTAGGGCGGGGGGGAGAGACCCAGTACTTC. It yields the protein CASSLGRGGETQYF. The chain links TRBV28 to TRBJ2-5; TRBD2 matches 9 bases. Germline V gives CDR1 MDHEN, CDR2 SYDVKM. The V gene end was trimmed by 2 bases and the J gene end by 4 bases; junction bases not matched to a gene: 2. The CDR3 length is 14 residues.

J is TRBJ1-3 and V is TRBV6-5; no clear D gene. CDR3 size: 14 residues. Germline V gene sequence: CDR1 MNHEY, CDR2 SVGAGI. The ends were cut back, 4 bases at V and 0 bases at J, with 7 bases in the middle. The CDR3 here is CASSSANSGNTIYF. For the CDR3, the DNA is TGTGCCAGCAGTTCGGCCAACTCTGGAAACACCATATATTTT.

The CDR3 region is CASSVARGPSSPLHF. The CDR3 nucleotides are TGTGCCAGCAGCGTAGCAAGGGGGCCCTCGTCACCCCTCCACTTT. The chain carries TRBV9 and TRBJ1-6, with TRBD1 identical over 7 bases. CDR1 is SGDLS and CDR2 is YYNGEE in the germline V gene. Germline trimming cut 0 bases from V and 10 bases from J; bases unmatched to any gene: 7. The CDR3 has 15 residues.

The chain recombines TRBV21-1 with TRBJ2-2; TRBD1 reflects the table's D call only, with no check against the DNA. TRBV21-1 is termed a pseudogene. The CDR3 contains 17 residues. In DNA, the CDR3 is TGTGCCAGACCAAGTGGCGGACAGGGTCGTCAGTCCGGGGAGCTGTTTTTT. Encoded protein: CARPSGGQGRQSGELFF.

This clone has more than one count but fewer than ten. The gene calls are TRBV9 and TRBJ2-6; D possibly corresponds to TRBD1 (5 bases). The germline V gene encodes CDR1 SGDLS and CDR2 YYNGEE. The CDR3 sequence is 19 residues long. Trimming took 0 bases from V and 0 from J, leaving 16 bases between them. The CDR3 reads CASSVDTGALLSGANVLTF. The CDR3, as DNA: TGTGCCAGCAGCGTAGATACTGGGGCCCTTCTCTCTGGGGCCAACGTCCTGACTTTC.

This clone was observed a few times. The chain links TRBV7-6 to TRBJ2-7, with D tentatively TRBD1 or TRBD2 (6 bases each). This CDR3 region has 15 residues. Trimming stripped 6 bases from V and 3 bases from J, with 18 bases between. Germline V gene data show CDR1 as SGHVS and CDR2 as FNYEAQ. CDR3 sequence reads: CASSRGGNPYYEQYF. The CDR3 DNA sequence: TGTGCCAGCAGTCGAGGGGGGAACCCCTACTACGAGCAGTACTTC.

The chain combines TRBV5-6 with TRBJ2-3; perhaps D is TRBD1 or TRBD2 (5 bases each). Between the trimmed V and J ends, which lost 0 bases and 8 bases, there was a span of 7 bases. Germline values: CDR1 SGHDT, CDR2 YYEEEE. The CDR3 has 12 residues. The chain's CDR3 is CASSLGGSTQYF. CDR3 bases: TGTGCCAGCAGCTTGGGGGGGTCTACGCAGTATTTT.

This clone is labeled as medium-sized. This sequence joins TRBV7-9 and TRBJ2-7; weak D call: TRBD2 (6 bases). Trimming took off 4 bases at V and 3 bases at J, with 13 bases between the two ends. The CDR3 is made up of 14 amino acids. CDR1 and CDR2 (germline): SEHNR, FQNEAQ (reference sequence). For the CDR3, the DNA is TGTGCCAGCAGCTCTTCCGGGACTTACTACGAGCAGTACTTC. Amino acids: CASSSSGTYYEQYF.

This clone is a singleton in its sample. This chain joins TRBV11-3 and TRBJ2-1; D gene unclear. CDR1 is SGHNT, CDR2 YENEEA, per germline. V lost 1 base, J lost 5 bases, and 6 bases lay in between. CDR3 length: 13 amino acids. The CDR3 region is CASSLVGNNEQFF. CDR3 sequence (DNA): TGTGCCAGCAGCTTAGTGGGGAACAATGAGCAGTTCTTC.